This T cell receptor (beta chain) was identified in a study of response to subunit inactivated influenza vaccine. Each CDR3 protein is one row after TCRdb ran MiXCR on the RT-PCR reads. The sample contains 600,000 to 850,000 distinct CDR3 sequences, approximately 15% of which appear only once. Trimming at V came to 2 bases and at J to 5 bases, leaving 5 bases not matched to a gene. The CDR3 sequence is 14 residues long. Germline V gives CDR1 SGHDT, CDR2 YYEEEE. The chain links TRBV5-6 to TRBJ1-1; 8 nucleotides line up with TRBD1. Specimen: PBMCs from blood, collected 14 to 15 days before vaccination. This TCR was sampled from a middle-aged man who received an inactivated influenza vaccine. CDR3 coding DNA: TGTGCCAGCAGCTTTAACAGGGGGAAGACTGAAGCTTTCTTT. Translation: CASSFNRGKTEAFF.